Listed below are T cell receptor beta chains from one sample, sequenced in a study of blood T cells in healthy people across ages. Each CDR3 protein gets one entry after TCRdb re-called the 5' RACE reads with MiXCR. The profile shows about 1.6 million distinct CDR3 sequences, roughly 32% of them singletons. The sample comprised blood. These receptors all stem from a woman aged 25 to 39 in good health. Both conserved end residues are part of each CDR3.

TRBJ2-6 | 15 | TRBV2 | CASTGRLSGANVLTF
TRBJ2-1 | 16 | TRBV6-2/TRBV6-3 | CASSYLLAGAGGEQFF
TRBJ2-1 | 16 | TRBV12-3/TRBV12-4 | CASSLTPGQGSNEQFF
TRBJ2-7 | 14 | TRBV29-1 | CSVAQAGWSYEQYF
TRBJ2-7 | 14 | TRBV7-9 | CASSLSQGSHEQYF
TRBJ2-5 | 14 | TRBV27 | CASSHRDFQETQYF
TRBJ2-5 | 17 | TRBV11-1 | CASSLVGGSLGRETQYF
TRBJ2-3 | 13 | TRBV3-1 | CASSRLLSDTQYF
TRBJ2-7 | 14 | TRBV6-6 | CASKRDRNLYEQYF
TRBJ2-5 | 14 | TRBV5-1 | CASTNFGGSETQYF
TRBJ1-1 | 13 | TRBV9 | CASSVDSNTEAFF
TRBJ2-3 | 19 | TRBV6-5 | CASSYPQHDRDTSTDTQYF
TRBJ2-7 | 16 | TRBV20-1 | CSARAVASGPSYEQYF
TRBJ1-2 | 14 | TRBV15 | CATSRDRVDYGYTF
TRBJ2-7 | 16 | TRBV27 | CASSSGAGRRRAEQYF
TRBJ2-7 | 17 | TRBV15 | CATSRRLAVGSVHEQYF
TRBJ2-7 | 14 | TRBV7-9 | CASSFGTERYEQYF
TRBJ2-7 | 22 | TRBV11-2 | CASSLVGRKAASGIFSSYEQYF
TRBJ2-5 | 14 | TRBV7-9 | CASSPGRSRETQYF